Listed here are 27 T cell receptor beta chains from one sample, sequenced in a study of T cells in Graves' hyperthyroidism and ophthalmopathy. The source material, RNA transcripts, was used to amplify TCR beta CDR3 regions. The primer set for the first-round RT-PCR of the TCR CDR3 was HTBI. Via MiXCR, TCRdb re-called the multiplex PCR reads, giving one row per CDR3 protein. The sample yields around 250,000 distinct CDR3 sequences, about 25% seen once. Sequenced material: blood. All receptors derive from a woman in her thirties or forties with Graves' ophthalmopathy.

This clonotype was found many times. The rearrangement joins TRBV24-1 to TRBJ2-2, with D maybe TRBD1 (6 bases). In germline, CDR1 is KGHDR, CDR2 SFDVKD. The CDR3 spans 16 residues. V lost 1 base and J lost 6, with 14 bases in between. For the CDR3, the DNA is TGTGCCACCAGTGATTTCGGGACACGCAACGCCGGGGAGCTGTTTTTT. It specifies CATSDFGTRNAGELFF.

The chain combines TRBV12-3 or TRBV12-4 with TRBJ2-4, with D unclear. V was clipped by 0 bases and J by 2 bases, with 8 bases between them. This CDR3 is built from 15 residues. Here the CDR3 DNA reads TGTGCCAGCAGTTTAGCGGAGCATTCCAAAAACATTCAGTACTTC. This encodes CASSLAEHSKNIQYF.

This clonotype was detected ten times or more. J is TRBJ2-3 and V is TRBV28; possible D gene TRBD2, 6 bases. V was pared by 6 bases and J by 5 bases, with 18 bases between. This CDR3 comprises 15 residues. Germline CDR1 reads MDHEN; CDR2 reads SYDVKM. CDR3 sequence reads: CASSWFGGPGDTQYF. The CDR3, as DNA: TGTGCCAGCAGCTGGTTCGGAGGGCCCGGAGATACGCAGTATTTT. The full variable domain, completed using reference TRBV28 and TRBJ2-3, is DVKVTQSSRYLVKRTGEKVFLECVQDMDHENMFWYRQDPGLGLRLIYFSYDVKMKEKGDIPEGYSVSREKKERFSLILESASTNQTSMYLCASSWFGGPGDTQYFGPGTRLTVL.

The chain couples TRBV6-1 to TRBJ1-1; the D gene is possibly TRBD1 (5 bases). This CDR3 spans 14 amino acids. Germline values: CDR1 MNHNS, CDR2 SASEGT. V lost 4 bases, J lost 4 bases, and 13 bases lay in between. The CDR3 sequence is CASSGTSYSTEAFF. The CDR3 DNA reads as TGTGCCAGCAGTGGGACATCCTACAGCACTGAAGCTTTCTTT.

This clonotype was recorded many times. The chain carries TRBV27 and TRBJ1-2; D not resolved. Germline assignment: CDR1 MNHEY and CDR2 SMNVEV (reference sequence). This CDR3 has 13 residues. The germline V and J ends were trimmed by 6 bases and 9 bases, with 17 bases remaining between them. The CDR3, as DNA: TGTGCCAGCAGCGCCGACCGGGGTGGGCGCTACACCTTC. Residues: CASSADRGGRYTF.

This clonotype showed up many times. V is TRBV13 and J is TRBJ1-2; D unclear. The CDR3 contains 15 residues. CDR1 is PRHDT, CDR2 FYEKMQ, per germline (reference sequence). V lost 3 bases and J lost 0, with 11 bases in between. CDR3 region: CASSLARSPNYGYTF. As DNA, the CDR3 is TGTGCCAGCAGCTTGGCACGGTCACCTAACTATGGCTACACCTTC.

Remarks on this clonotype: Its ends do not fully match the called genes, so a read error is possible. CDR3 sequence reads: CTSSISGTRNSYEQYF. The CDR3 coding sequence is TGTACCAGCAGTATTAGCGGGACCCGGAACTCCTACGAGCAGTACTTC. The V gene is TRBV6-2 or TRBV6-3, the J gene TRBJ2-7; TRBD2 aligns across 8 bases. Germline CDR1 and CDR2: MNHEY and SVGEGT. The CDR3 length is 16 residues.

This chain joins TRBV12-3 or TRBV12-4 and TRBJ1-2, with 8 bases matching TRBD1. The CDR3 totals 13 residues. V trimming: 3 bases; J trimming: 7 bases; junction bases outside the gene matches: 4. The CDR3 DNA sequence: TGTGCCAGCAGTTTGAGGACAGGGTTTGGCTACACCTTC. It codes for CASSLRTGFGYTF.

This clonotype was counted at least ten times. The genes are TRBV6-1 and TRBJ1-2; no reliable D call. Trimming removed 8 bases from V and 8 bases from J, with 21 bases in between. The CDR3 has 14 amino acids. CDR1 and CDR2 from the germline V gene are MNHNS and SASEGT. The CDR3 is CASGKRPLLEGYTF. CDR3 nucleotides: TGTGCCAGCGGAAAGAGGCCTCTCTTGGAGGGCTACACCTTC.

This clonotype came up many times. In DNA, the CDR3 is TGTGCCAGCAGGGGGGGGACAGGGAGAAACACCATATATTTT. It yields the protein CASRGGTGRNTIYF. The J gene is TRBJ1-3, the V gene TRBV2; 9 bases are a match to TRBD1. J was trimmed by 5 bases and V by 6 bases; bases with no gene match: 5. This CDR3 has 14 residues. CDR1 and CDR2 from the germline V gene are SNHLY and FYNNEI.

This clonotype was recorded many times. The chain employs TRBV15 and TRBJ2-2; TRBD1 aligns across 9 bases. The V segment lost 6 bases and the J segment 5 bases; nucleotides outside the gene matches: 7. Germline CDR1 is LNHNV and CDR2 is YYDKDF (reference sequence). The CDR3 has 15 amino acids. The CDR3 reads CATSLGQGWTGELFF. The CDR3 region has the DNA TGTGCCACCAGTCTTGGACAGGGGTGGACCGGGGAGCTGTTTTTT.

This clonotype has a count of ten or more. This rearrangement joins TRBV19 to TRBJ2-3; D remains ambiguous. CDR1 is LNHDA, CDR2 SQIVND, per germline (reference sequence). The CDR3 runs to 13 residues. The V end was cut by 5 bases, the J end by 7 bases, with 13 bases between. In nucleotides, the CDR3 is TGTGCCAGTAGTCCTCCTAATATGAATACGCAGTATTTT. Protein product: CASSPPNMNTQYF.

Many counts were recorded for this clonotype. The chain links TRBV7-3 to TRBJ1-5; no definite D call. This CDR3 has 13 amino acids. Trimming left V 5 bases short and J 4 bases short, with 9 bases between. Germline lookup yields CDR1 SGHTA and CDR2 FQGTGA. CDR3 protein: CASSQSPNQPQHF. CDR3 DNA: TGTGCCAGCAGCCAAAGTCCGAATCAGCCCCAGCATTTT.

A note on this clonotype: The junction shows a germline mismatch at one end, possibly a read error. The CDR3 here is CASSSGGLDYEQCF. The DNA of the CDR3 is TGCGCCAGCAGCTCCGGGGGCCTAGACTACGAGCAGTGCTTC. V is TRBV5-1 and J is TRBJ2-7, with D possibly called TRBD1 or TRBD2 (6 bases each). The CDR3 has 14 amino acids. Germline CDR1 is SGHRS and CDR2 is YFSETQ.

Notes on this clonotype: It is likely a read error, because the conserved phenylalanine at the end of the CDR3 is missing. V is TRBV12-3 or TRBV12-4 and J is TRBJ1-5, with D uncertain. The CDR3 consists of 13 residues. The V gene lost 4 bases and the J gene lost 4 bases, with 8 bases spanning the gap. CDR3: CASSSSRNQPQHL. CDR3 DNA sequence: TGTGCCAGCAGTTCCTCTCGGAATCAGCCCCAGCATCTT.

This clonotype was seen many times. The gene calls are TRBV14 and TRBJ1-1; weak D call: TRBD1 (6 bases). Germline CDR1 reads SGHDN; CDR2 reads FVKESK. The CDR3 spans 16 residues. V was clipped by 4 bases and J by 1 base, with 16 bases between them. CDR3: CASSRRLGQTNTEAFF. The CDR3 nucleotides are TGTGCCAGCAGCCGAAGACTGGGACAAACGAACACTGAAGCTTTCTTT.

The CDR3 reads CASSPVQLSYEQFF. Here the CDR3 DNA reads TGTGCCAGCAGTCCGGTACAGCTATCCTACGAGCAGTTCTTC. The chain combines TRBV6-1 with TRBJ2-7; D remains unclear. The J call could be wrong; TRBJ2-1 is a better fit for the DNA end. The V gene's germline CDR1 is MNHNS and CDR2 SASEGT. The CDR3 contains 14 residues.

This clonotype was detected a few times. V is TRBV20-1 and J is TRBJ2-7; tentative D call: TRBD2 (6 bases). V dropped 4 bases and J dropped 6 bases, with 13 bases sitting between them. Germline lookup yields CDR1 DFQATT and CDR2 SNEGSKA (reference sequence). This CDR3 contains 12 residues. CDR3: CSATGVGGEQYF. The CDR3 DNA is TGCAGTGCTACCGGCGTGGGGGGCGAGCAGTACTTC.

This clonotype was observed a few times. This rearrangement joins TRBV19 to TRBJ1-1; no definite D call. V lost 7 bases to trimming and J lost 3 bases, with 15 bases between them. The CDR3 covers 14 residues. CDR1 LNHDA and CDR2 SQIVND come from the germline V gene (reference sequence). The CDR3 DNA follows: TGTGCCAGTACCTCATGGGGTTTGGACACTGAAGCTTTCTTT. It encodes CASTSWGLDTEAFF.

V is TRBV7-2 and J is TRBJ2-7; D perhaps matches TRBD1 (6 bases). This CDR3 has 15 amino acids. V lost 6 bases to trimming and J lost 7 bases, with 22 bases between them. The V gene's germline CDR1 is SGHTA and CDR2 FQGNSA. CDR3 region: CASRTVGGGPGEQYF. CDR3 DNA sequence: TGTGCCAGCAGGACGGTTGGTGGGGGCCCCGGGGAGCAGTACTTC. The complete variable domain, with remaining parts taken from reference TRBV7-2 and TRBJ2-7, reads GAGVSQSPSNKVTEKGKDVELRCDPISGHTALYWYRQSLGQGLEFLIYFQGNSAPDKSGLPSDRFSAERTGGSVSTLTIQRTQQEDSAVYLCASRTVGGGPGEQYFGPGTRLTVT.

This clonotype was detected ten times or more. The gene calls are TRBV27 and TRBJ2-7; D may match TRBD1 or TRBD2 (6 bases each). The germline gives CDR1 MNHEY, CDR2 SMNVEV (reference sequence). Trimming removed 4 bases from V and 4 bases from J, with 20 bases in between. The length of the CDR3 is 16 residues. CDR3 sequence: CASSYLWRGDEYEQYF. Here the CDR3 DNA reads TGTGCCAGCAGTTATCTTTGGAGGGGGGACGAGTACGAGCAGTACTTC.

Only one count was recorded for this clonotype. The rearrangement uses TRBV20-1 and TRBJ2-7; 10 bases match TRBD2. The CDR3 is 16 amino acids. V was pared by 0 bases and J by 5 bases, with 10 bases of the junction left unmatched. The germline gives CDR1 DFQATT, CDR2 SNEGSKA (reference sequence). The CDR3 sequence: CSARDLDLAGVDEQYF. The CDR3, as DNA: TGCAGTGCTAGAGATCTGGATCTAGCGGGAGTTGACGAGCAGTACTTC.

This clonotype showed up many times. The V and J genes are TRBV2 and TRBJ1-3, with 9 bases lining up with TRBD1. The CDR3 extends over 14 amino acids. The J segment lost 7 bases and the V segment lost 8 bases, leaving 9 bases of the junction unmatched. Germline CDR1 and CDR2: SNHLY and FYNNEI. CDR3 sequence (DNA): TGTGCCAGCTCAAAACAGGGGGCAGTGAACACCATATATTTT. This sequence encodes CASSKQGAVNTIYF. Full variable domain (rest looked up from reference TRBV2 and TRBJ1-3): EPEVTQTPSHQVTQMGQEVILRCVPISNHLYFYWYRQILGQKVEFLVSFYNNEISEKSEIFDDQFSVERPDGSNFTLKIRSTKLEDSAMYFCASSKQGAVNTIYFGEGSWLTVV.

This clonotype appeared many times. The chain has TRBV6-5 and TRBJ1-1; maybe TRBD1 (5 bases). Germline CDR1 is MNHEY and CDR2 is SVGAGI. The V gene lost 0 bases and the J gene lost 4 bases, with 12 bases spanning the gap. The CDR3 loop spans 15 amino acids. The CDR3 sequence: CASSYSAGTGTEAFF. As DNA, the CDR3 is TGTGCCAGCAGTTACTCGGCCGGGACGGGCACTGAAGCTTTCTTT.

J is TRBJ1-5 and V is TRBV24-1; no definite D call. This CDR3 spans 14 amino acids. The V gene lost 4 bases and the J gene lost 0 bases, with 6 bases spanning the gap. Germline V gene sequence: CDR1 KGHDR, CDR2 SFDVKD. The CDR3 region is CATSELNSNQPQHF. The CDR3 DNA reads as TGTGCCACCAGTGAATTAAATAGCAATCAGCCCCAGCATTTT.

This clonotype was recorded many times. The CDR3 DNA is TGTGCCAGCAGTACCCGAGGGGGTGGCAAAAACATTCAGTACTTC. Translated: CASSTRGGGKNIQYF. The chain has TRBV28 and TRBJ2-4; D perhaps matches TRBD1 (6 bases). Germline V gene data show CDR1 as MDHEN and CDR2 as SYDVKM. This CDR3 region has 15 residues. Trimming took 5 bases from V and 3 from J, leaving 14 bases between them.

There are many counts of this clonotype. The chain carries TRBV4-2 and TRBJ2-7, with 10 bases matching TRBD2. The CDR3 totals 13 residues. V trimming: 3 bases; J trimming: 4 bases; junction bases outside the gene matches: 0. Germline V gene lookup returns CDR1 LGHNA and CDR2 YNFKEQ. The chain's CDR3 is CASSQTSGYEQYF. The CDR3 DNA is TGTGCCAGCAGCCAGACTAGCGGGTACGAGCAGTACTTC.